The rows below give T cell receptor beta chains drawn from one sample of a study of high-grade serous ovarian cancer treatment subgroups. The repertoire was sequenced with immunoSEQ multiplex PCR; TCRdb's copy has only in-frame clones and lacks some. The sample has about 10,000 clones, about 63% seen once; the top ten hold 3.5% to 4.5%. The sequencing sample was made of tumor tissue. All receptors derive from a human donor with high-grade serous ovarian cancer. Each CDR3 is given with its conserved first and last residue. D genes are given only for firm matches. Part of the rows lack a size; the others show once, few, many or a class for expanded clones.

>once|TRBV18|NA|TRBJ2-7
CASSPPRASTTYEQYF
TGTGCCAGCTCACCACCTCGGGCTAGCACCACCTACGAGCAGTACTTC
>NA|TRBV10-3|NA|TRBJ2-6
CAIRTTGNSSSGANVLTF
TGTGCCATCAGAACCACCGGGAATTCAAGCTCTGGGGCCAACGTCCTGACTTTC
>NA|TRBV5-1|NA|TRBJ2-7
CASNSGRGEQYF
TGCGCCAGCAACTCGGGACGGGGAGAGCAGTACTTC
>NA|TRBV9|NA|TRBJ2-1
CASSVGGTQGNEQFF
TGTGCCAGCAGCGTTGGGGGAACTCAAGGGAATGAGCAGTTCTTC
>NA|TRBV2|NA|TRBJ1-4
CASKVEGEKLFF
TGTGCCAGCAAAGTAGAGGGTGAAAAACTGTTTTTT
>NA|TRBV28|TRBD1|TRBJ2-3
CASSVDRGTDTQYF
TGTGCCAGCAGTGTGGACAGGGGCACAGATACGCAGTATTTT
>once|TRBV7-9|NA|TRBJ1-1
CASSLGYQQGSGRTEAFF
TGTGCCAGCAGCTTAGGCTACCAACAGGGATCGGGGAGAACTGAAGCTTTCTTT
>NA|TRBV9|TRBD2|TRBJ2-7
CASSPGGAGALYEQYF
TGTGCCAGCAGCCCTGGGGGAGCGGGAGCCCTCTACGAGCAGTACTTC
>NA|TRBV6-5|NA|TRBJ1-1
CASSPPSGRNTEAFF
TGTGCCAGCAGTCCGCCGAGCGGGAGGAACACTGAAGCTTTCTTT
>NA|TRBV29-1|TRBD1|TRBJ1-1
CSGHGTGSTEAFF
TGCAGCGGCCATGGGACAGGGAGTACTGAAGCTTTCTTT
>NA|TRBV30|NA|TRBJ1-2
CAWSVMGKGYTF
TGTGCCTGGAGTGTAATGGGAAAAGGCTACACCTTC
>NA|TRBV5-4|NA|TRBJ2-7
CASSSWGTGSYEQYF
TGTGCCAGCAGCTCCTGGGGGACGGGGAGCTACGAGCAGTACTTC
>NA|TRBV7-8|NA|TRBJ2-2
CASSLKSSANTGELFF
TGTGCCAGCAGCTTAAAGAGCAGCGCCAACACCGGGGAGCTGTTTTTT
>NA|TRBV19|NA|TRBJ1-1
CASSIGRSLSRAEAFF
TGTGCCAGTAGTATAGGAAGAAGTCTATCAAGGGCTGAAGCTTTCTTT
>few|TRBV28|NA|TRBJ2-7
CASSLIGGGSYEQYF
TGTGCCAGCAGTTTAATCGGAGGGGGCTCCTACGAGCAGTACTTC
>NA|TRBV6-5|NA|TRBJ1-1
CASSYSLNTEAFF
TGTGCCAGCAGTTACTCGTTGAACACTGAAGCTTTCTTT
>NA|TRBV28|NA|TRBJ2-7
CASSLRHYEQYF
TGTGCCAGCAGTTTACGCCACTACGAGCAGTACTTC
>NA|TRBV27|NA|TRBJ2-5
CARGLQETQYF
TGTGCCAGAGGACTCCAAGAGACCCAGTACTTC
>NA|TRBV6-5|NA|TRBJ1-2
CASSYRQGPNYGYTF
TGTGCCAGCAGTTACCGGCAGGGCCCTAACTATGGCTACACCTTC
>NA|TRBV5-1|NA|TRBJ2-3
CASSLPPGRKTDTQYF
TGCGCCAGCAGCTTACCTCCTGGGCGGAAGACAGATACGCAGTATTTT
>NA|TRBV7-2|NA|TRBJ2-7
CASSLDVGRPSYEQYF
TGTGCCAGCAGCTTAGATGTAGGGCGCCCATCCTACGAGCAGTACTTC
>NA|TRBV7-3|NA|TRBJ2-4
CASSPSGLGQNIQYF
TGTGCCAGCAGCCCGTCAGGGTTGGGCCAAAACATTCAGTACTTC
>NA|TRBV4-3|NA|TRBJ2-3
CASSQYREDTQYF
TGCGCCAGCAGCCAGTACAGGGAAGATACGCAGTATTTT
>NA|TRBV4-2|NA|TRBJ2-7
CASSRGRTYEQYF
TGTGCCAGCAGCCGGGGACGGACCTACGAGCAGTACTTC
>NA|TRBV15|TRBD2|TRBJ2-4
CATSRPWASGKNIQYF
TGTGCCACCAGCAGACCGTGGGCTAGCGGGAAAAACATTCAGTACTTC
>few|TRBV7-9|NA|TRBJ1-5
CASSLRGDQPQHF
TGTGCCAGCAGCTTGAGGGGGGATCAGCCCCAGCATTTT
>NA|TRBV5-1|NA|TRBJ2-7
CASSATGTHHNPNYEQYF
TGCGCCAGCAGCGCTACCGGGACACATCACAACCCGAACTACGAGCAGTACTTC
>NA|TRBV6-5|NA|TRBJ1-2
CASSYGYGTHNYGYTF
TGTGCCAGCAGTTACGGGTACGGGACACACAACTATGGCTACACCTTC
>few|TRBV5-6|NA|TRBJ1-3
CASSLPETGNTIYF
TGTGCCAGCAGCTTGCCTGAAACTGGAAACACCATATATTTT
>NA|TRBV4-3|NA|TRBJ1-3
CASSPTQEISGNTIYF
TGCGCCAGCAGCCCAACCCAGGAAATCTCTGGAAACACCATATATTTT
>NA|TRBV11-3|NA|TRBJ2-1
CASSLGGREGHNEQFF
TGTGCCAGCAGCTTAGGTGGCCGGGAAGGACACAATGAGCAGTTCTTC
>NA|TRBV2|NA|TRBJ2-7
CASSTGYEQYF
TGTGCCAGCAGCACAGGGTACGAGCAGTACTTC
>few|TRBV29-1|NA|TRBJ2-7
CSVGKAGGGDEQYF
TGCAGCGTTGGCAAGGCGGGCGGAGGGGACGAGCAGTACTTC
>few|TRBV5-1|NA|TRBJ1-2
CASSFGFGYGYTF
TGCGCCAGCAGCTTTGGTTTTGGGTATGGCTACACCTTC
>NA|TRBV11-1|TRBD1|TRBJ1-2
CASSPRQGYGYTF
TGTGCCAGCAGCCCAAGACAGGGCTATGGCTACACCTTC
>NA|TRBV30|TRBD1|TRBJ2-7
CARRGTGPYEQYF
TGTGCCCGCAGGGGGACAGGGCCCTACGAGCAGTACTTC
>NA|TRBV4-2|TRBD2|TRBJ2-5
CASSQGTSTETQYF
TGTGCCAGCAGCCAAGGGACTAGTACGGAGACCCAGTACTTC
>NA|TRBV30|NA|TRBJ2-7
CAWSVRLGSSYEQYF
TGTGCCTGGAGTGTACGGCTGGGTAGCTCCTACGAGCAGTACTTC
>NA|TRBV4-3|NA|TRBJ1-1
CASSQDRRQKAFF
TGCGCCAGCAGCCAAGACCGTCGACAGAAAGCTTTCTTT
>few|TRBV6-6|TRBD1|TRBJ1-1
CASRGPLTGDFF
TGTGCCAGCAGGGGGCCCCTTACAGGGGATTTCTTT
>NA|TRBV7-2|TRBD2|TRBJ2-7
CASSLARLAGGPEEQYF
TGTGCCAGCAGCTTGGCCCGACTAGCGGGAGGGCCTGAGGAGCAGTACTTC
>NA|TRBV9|TRBD1|TRBJ2-5
CASSVYTTGGTQYF
TGTGCCAGCAGCGTATATACGACAGGGGGGACCCAGTACTTC
>few|TRBV9|NA|TRBJ2-1
CASSPGGGASSYNEQFF
TGTGCCAGCAGCCCTGGAGGCGGGGCTAGCTCCTACAATGAGCAGTTCTTC
>NA|TRBV5-5|NA|TRBJ2-7
CASSISPRSYEQYF
TGTGCCAGCAGCATATCTCCGAGGTCCTACGAGCAGTACTTC
>NA|TRBV5-4|TRBD1|TRBJ2-6
CASSLTGGSTGANVLTF
TGTGCCAGCAGCTTGACAGGGGGCTCTACTGGGGCCAACGTCCTGACTTTC
>few|TRBV2|NA|TRBJ1-2
CASSLGTAYGYTF
TGTGCCAGCAGCCTCGGGACGGCCTATGGCTACACCTTC
>NA|TRBV27|TRBD2|TRBJ2-1
CASSLWEGGSSYNEQFF
TGTGCCAGCAGTTTATGGGAAGGCGGGAGCTCCTACAATGAGCAGTTCTTC